Described below is a single T cell receptor (beta chain) sequence and its context. This sample is drawn from a study of T cells in Graves' hyperthyroidism and ophthalmopathy. The CDR3 extends over 15 amino acids. The V and J ends lost 8 bases and 6 bases, in that order; junction bases with no gene match: 9. Germline-derived CDR1 and CDR2 are MNHEY and SMNVEV (reference sequence). TCR beta CDR3 region amplification was performed from RNA transcripts. Initially, a first-round RT-PCR of the TCR CDR3 employed the HTBI primer set. TCRdb reprocessed the multiplex PCR reads via MiXCR and lists one record per CDR3 protein. The table includes 75,000 to 100,000 distinct CDR3 sequences, about 37% detected once. Over 18 months, lack of ophthalmopathy progression marked Graves' hyperthyroidism as stable.

The chain employs TRBV27 and TRBJ1-5, with 11 bases identical to TRBD1. Sequenced: peripheral blood or thyroid tissue (not recorded which). The source of this sequence is a woman aged 30 to 39 with Graves' hyperthyroidism. The chain's CDR3 is CASGRDRGIGQPQHF. Written as DNA, the CDR3 is TGTGCCAGCGGTCGGGACAGGGGGATTGGTCAGCCCCAGCATTTT.